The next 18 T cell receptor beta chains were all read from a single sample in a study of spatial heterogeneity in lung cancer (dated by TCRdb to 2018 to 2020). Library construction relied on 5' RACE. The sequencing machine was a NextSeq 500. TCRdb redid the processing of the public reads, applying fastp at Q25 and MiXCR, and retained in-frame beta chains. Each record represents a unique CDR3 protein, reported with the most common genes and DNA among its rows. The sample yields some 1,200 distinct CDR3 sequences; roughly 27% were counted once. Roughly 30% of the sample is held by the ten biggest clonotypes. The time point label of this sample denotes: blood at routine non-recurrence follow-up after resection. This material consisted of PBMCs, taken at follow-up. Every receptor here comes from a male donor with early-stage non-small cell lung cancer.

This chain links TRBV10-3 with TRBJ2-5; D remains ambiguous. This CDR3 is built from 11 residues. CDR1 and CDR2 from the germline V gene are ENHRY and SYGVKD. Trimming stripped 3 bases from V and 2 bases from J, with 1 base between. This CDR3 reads CAISEQETQYF. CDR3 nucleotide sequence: TGTGCCATCAGTGAACAAGAGACCCAGTACTTC.

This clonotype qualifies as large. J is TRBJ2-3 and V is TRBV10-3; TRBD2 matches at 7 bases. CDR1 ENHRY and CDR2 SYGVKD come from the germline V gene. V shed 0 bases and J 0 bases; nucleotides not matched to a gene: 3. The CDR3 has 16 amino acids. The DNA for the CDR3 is TGTGCCATCAGTGAGTCGACTAGCTCGAGCACAGATACGCAGTATTTT. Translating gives CAISESTSSSTDTQYF.

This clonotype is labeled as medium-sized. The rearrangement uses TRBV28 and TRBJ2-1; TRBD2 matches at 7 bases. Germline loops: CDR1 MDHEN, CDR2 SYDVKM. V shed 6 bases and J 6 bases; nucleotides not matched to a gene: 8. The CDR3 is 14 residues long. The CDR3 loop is CASRSAGVINEQFF. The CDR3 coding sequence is TGTGCCAGCAGGTCCGCGGGAGTAATCAATGAGCAGTTCTTC.

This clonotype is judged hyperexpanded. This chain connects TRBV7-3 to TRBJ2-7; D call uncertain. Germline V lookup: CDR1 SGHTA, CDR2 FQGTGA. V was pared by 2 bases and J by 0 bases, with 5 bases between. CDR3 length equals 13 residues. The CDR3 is CASSLSSSYEQYF. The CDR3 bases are TGTGCCAGCAGCTTATCTAGCTCCTACGAGCAGTACTTC.

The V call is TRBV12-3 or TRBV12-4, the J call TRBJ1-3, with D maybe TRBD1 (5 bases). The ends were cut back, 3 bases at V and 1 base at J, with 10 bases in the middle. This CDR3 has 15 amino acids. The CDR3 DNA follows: TGTGCCAGCAGTTTGGGCGGGGGATCTGGAAACACCATATATTTT. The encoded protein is CASSLGGGSGNTIYF.

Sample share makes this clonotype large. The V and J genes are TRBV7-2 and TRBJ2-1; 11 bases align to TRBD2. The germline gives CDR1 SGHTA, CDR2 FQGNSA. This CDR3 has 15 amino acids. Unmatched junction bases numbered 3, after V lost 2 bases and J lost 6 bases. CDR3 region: CASSLLAGGFNEQFF. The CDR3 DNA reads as TGTGCCAGCAGCTTATTAGCGGGAGGGTTCAATGAGCAGTTCTTC.

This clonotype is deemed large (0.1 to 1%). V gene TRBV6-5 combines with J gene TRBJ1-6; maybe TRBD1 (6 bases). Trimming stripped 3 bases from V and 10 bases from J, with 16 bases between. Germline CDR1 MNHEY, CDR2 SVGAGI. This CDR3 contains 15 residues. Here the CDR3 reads CASSYEVRGDSPLHF. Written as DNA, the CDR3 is TGTGCCAGCAGTTATGAAGTCAGGGGAGACTCACCCCTCCACTTT.

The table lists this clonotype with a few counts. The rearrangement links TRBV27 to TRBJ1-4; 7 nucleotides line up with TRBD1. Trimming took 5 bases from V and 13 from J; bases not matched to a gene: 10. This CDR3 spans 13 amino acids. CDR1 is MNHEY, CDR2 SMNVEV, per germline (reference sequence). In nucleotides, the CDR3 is TGTGCCAGCAGTCGACAGGGTGAGGGTTTACTGTTTTTT. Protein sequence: CASSRQGEGLLFF.

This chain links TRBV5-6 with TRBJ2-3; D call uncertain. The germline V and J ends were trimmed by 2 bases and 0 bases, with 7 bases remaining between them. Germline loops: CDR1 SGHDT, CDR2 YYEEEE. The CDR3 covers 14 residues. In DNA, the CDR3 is TGTGCCAGCAGCTTCCTCGGCAGCACAGATACGCAGTATTTT. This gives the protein CASSFLGSTDTQYF. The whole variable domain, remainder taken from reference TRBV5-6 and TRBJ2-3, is DAGVTQSPTHLIKTRGQQVTLRCSPKSGHDTVSWYQQALGQGPQFIFQYYEEEERQRGNFPDRFSGHQFPNYSSELNVNALLLGDSALYLCASSFLGSTDTQYFGPGTRLTVL.

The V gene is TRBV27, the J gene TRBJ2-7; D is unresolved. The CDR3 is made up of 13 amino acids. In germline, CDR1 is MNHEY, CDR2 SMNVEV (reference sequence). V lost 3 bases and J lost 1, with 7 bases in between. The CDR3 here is CASSLCPSYEQYV. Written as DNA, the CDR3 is TGTGCCAGCAGTTTGTGCCCATCCTACGAGCAGTACGTC.

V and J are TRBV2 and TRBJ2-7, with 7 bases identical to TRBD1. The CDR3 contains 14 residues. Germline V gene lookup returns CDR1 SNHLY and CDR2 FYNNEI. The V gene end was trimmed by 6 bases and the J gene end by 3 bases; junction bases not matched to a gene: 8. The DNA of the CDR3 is TGTGCCAGCAGGCAACCGCAGGGGGTCTACGAGCAGTACTTC. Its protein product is CASRQPQGVYEQYF. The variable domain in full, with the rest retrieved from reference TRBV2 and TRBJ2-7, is EPEVTQTPSHQVTQMGQEVILRCVPISNHLYFYWYRQILGQKVEFLVSFYNNEISEKSEIFDDQFSVERPDGSNFTLKIRSTKLEDSAMYFCASRQPQGVYEQYFGPGTRLTVT.

CDR3 protein: CASSYSSTSDEQFF. In nucleotides, the CDR3 is TGTGCCAGCAGTTACTCGTCGACTAGCGATGAGCAGTTCTTC. This rearrangement joins TRBV6-2 or TRBV6-3 to TRBJ2-1; 8 positions agree with TRBD2. Germline V gene data show CDR1 as MNHEY and CDR2 as SVGEGT. The CDR3 sequence is 14 residues long. J gave up 8 bases and V 0 bases, and 3 bases lay outside the gene matches.

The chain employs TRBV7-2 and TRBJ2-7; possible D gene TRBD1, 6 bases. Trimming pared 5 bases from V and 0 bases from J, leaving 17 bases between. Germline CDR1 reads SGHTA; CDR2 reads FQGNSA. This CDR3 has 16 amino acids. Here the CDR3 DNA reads TGTGCCAGCAGCCCATCAACTAGGACAGACTCCTACGAGCAGTACTTC. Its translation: CASSPSTRTDSYEQYF.

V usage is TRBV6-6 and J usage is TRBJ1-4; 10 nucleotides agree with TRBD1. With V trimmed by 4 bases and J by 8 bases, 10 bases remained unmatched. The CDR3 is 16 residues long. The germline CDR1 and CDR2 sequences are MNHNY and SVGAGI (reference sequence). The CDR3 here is CASSLTTGTGAEKLFF. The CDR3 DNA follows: TGTGCCAGCAGTTTGACCACCGGGACAGGGGCCGAAAAACTGTTTTTT.

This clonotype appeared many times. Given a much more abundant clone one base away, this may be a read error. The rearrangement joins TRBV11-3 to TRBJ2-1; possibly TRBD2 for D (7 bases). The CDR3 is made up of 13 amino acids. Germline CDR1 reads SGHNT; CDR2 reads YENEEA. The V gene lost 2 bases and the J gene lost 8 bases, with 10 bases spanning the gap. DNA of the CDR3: TGTGCCAGCAGCTTAAGGGGGGGCGATGAGCAGTTCTTC. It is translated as CASSLRGGDEQFF.

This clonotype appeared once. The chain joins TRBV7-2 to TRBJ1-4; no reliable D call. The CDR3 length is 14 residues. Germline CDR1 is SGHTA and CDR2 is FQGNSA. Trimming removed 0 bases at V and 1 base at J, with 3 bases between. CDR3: CASSLAGTNEKLFF. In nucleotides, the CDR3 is TGTGCCAGCAGCTTAGCCGGAACTAATGAAAAACTGTTTTTT.

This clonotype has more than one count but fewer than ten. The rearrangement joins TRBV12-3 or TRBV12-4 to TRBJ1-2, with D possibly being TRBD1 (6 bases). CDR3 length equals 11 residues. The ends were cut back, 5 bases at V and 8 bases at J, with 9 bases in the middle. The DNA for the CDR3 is TGTGCCAGCAGTCCAGGGGTGGGCTACACCTTC. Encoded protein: CASSPGVGYTF.

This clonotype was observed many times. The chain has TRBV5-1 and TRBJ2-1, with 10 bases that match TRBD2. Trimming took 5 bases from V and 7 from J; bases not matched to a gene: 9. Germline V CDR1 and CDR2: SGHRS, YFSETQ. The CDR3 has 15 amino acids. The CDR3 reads CASRTLAGVANEQFF. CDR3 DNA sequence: TGCGCCAGCAGGACCCTAGCGGGAGTAGCTAATGAGCAGTTCTTC. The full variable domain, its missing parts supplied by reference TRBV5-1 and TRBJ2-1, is KAGVTQTPRYLIKTRGQQVTLSCSPISGHRSVSWYQQTPGQGLQFLFEYFSETQRNKGNFPGRFSGRQFSNSRSEMNVSTLELGDSALYLCASRTLAGVANEQFFGPGTRLTVL.